The 10 T cell receptor beta chains below all came from one sample that was sequenced in a study of blood T cell repertoires in COVID-19 (dated by TCRdb to 2020 to 2021). Library preparation was by the immunoSEQ multiplex PCR assay. In its TCRdb copy, this immuneACCESS table keeps in-frame sequences only and misses some clones. Where compared with another copy, unresolved V genes explain less than half of these, and the others have no known cause. Here the sample has some 240,000 clones; about 78% occur a single time. The ten largest make up approximately 6.6% of the sample. The sample taken for sequencing was peripheral blood. The source of these receptors is a woman in her 70s with acute or convalescent COVID-19.

The J gene is TRBJ2-5, the V gene TRBV15, with TRBD2 matching over 14 bases. There are 18 residues in the CDR3. Germline trimming cut 0 bases from V and 4 bases from J; bases unmatched to any gene: 7. Germline V lookup: CDR1 LNHNV, CDR2 YYDKDF (reference sequence). The CDR3 coding sequence is TGTGCCACCAGCAGAGATACGACTAGCGGGGGGGACCGAGAGACCCAGTACTTC. Its translation: CATSRDTTSGGDRETQYF.

The V call is TRBV12-3 or TRBV12-4, the J call TRBJ1-4; no clear D gene. CDR3 length equals 13 residues. The germline V and J ends were trimmed by 2 bases and 8 bases, with 9 bases remaining between them. Here the CDR3 reads CASSLQVGEKLFF. DNA of the CDR3: TGTGCCAGCAGTTTACAGGTTGGGGAAAAACTGTTTTTT.

This clone was seen ten or more times. The V call is TRBV5-1, the J call TRBJ1-2; TRBD1 matches 8 bases. The CDR3 runs to 14 residues. The trim removed 8 bases at V and 6 bases at J, leaving 12 bases unmatched. From germline, CDR1 is SGHRS and CDR2 YFSETQ. The CDR3 here is CASSSQGTGDGYTF. Here the CDR3 DNA reads TGCGCCAGTTCCTCCCAGGGGACAGGAGATGGCTACACCTTC.

The V gene is TRBV30, the J gene TRBJ2-1; no clear D. CDR3 length: 9 residues. Per germline, CDR1 GTSNPN and CDR2 SVGIG (reference sequence). Trimming removed 5 bases at V and 8 bases at J, with 4 bases between. The CDR3 loop reads CAWGHEQFF. The CDR3 bases are TGTGCCTGGGGCCATGAGCAGTTCTTC.

The chain couples TRBV18 to TRBJ1-2; D remains ambiguous. The CDR3 consists of 15 residues. The V and J ends lost 0 bases and 0 bases respectively, with 8 bases between them. The germline CDR1 and CDR2 sequences are KGHSH and LQKENI. CDR3 sequence reads: CASSPPSLANYGYTF. The DNA of the CDR3 is TGTGCCAGCTCACCACCGAGCTTAGCTAACTATGGCTACACCTTC.

V is TRBV24-1 and J is TRBJ2-2, with a weak D call TRBD2 (5 bases). Deletions cut 7 bases from V and 1 base from J, with 9 bases between. CDR1 and CDR2 (germline): KGHDR, SFDVKD. The CDR3 totals 14 residues. The CDR3 here is CATSGVLNTGELFF. The CDR3 DNA follows: TGTGCCACCAGCGGGGTCTTGAACACCGGGGAGCTGTTTTTT.

The CDR3 sequence is CASSPVPGGTSPLRSDTQYF. The CDR3 DNA reads as TGTGCCAGCAGCCCCGTACCGGGGGGGACTAGCCCGCTTCGTTCAGATACGCAGTATTTT. The chain employs TRBV3-1 (or the pseudogene TRBV3-2) and TRBJ2-3, with TRBD2 identical over 9 bases. Germline values: CDR1 LGHDT, CDR2 YNNKEL (reference sequence). After removal of 4 bases from V and 4 bases from J, the junction contained 21 bases not matched to a gene. The CDR3 is 20 amino acids.

Of note for this clone: Since a much larger clone is just one base distant, this may be a read error. This chain links TRBV4-1 with TRBJ2-7; 8 bases match TRBD2. Germline assignment: CDR1 MGHRA and CDR2 YSYEKL. The junction had 15 bases not matched to a gene; V was cut back by 0 bases and J by 5 bases. The CDR3 sequence is 18 residues long. The CDR3 sequence is CASSQDNRGGRGRDEQYF. CDR3 DNA sequence: TGCGCCAGCAGCCAAGACAATCGCGGGGGGCGGGGACGGGACGAGCAGTACTTC.

A few counts support this clone. The CDR3, as DNA: TGTGCCTGGAGACCCGGGACAGGCGTTATGAGCTCCTATAATTCACCCCTCCACTTT. As protein: CAWRPGTGVMSSYNSPLHF. This sequence joins TRBV30 and TRBJ1-6; 8 nucleotides agree with TRBD1. J gave up 0 bases and V 3 bases, and 13 bases lay outside the gene matches. CDR3 length: 19 residues. Germline CDR1 is GTSNPN and CDR2 is SVGIG (reference sequence).

The CDR3 DNA follows: TGTGCCAGCAGTGTAACAGGGCATAATTCACCCCTCCACTTT. Translated, it gives CASSVTGHNSPLHF. The chain uses TRBV6-4 and TRBJ1-6; D might be TRBD1 (6 bases). This CDR3 has 14 amino acids. Germline CDR1 is MRHNA and CDR2 is SNTAGT. V lost 4 bases and J 5 bases, leaving 9 bases between the germline ends.